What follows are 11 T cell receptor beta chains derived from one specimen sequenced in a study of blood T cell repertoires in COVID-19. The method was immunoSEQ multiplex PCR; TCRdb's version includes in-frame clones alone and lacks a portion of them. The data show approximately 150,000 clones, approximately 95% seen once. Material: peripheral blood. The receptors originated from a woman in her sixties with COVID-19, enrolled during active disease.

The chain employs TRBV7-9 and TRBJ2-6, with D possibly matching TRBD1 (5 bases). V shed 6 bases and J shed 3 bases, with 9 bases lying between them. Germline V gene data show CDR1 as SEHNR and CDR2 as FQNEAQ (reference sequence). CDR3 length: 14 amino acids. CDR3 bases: TGTGCCAGCAGTCCCAGGGTTGGGGCCAACGTCCTGACTTTC. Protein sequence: CASSPRVGANVLTF.

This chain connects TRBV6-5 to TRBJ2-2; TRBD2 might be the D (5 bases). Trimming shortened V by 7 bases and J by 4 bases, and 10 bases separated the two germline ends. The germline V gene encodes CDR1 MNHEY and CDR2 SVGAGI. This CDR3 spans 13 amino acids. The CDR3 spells CASKREGTGELFF. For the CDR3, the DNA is TGTGCCAGCAAAAGAGAGGGCACCGGGGAGCTGTTTTTT.

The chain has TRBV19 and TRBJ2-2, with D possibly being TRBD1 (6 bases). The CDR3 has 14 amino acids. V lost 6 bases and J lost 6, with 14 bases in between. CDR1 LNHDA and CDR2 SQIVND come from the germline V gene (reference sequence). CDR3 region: CASSTGKVAGELFF. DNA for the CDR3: TGTGCCAGTAGCACAGGGAAAGTCGCCGGGGAGCTGTTTTTT.

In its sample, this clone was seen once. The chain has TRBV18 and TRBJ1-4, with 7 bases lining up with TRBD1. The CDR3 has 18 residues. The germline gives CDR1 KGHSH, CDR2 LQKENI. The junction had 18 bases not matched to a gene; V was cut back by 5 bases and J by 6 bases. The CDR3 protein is CASSSTGTAGFTDEKLFF. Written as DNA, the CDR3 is TGTGCCAGCTCATCAACCGGGACAGCCGGCTTCACGGATGAAAAACTGTTTTTT.

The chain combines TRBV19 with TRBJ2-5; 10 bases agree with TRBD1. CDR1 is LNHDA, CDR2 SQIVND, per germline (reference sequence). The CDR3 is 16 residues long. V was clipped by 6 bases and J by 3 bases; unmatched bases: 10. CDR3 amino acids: CASRKIGQGEKETQYF. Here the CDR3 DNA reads TGTGCCAGTAGAAAAATCGGACAGGGGGAGAAAGAGACCCAGTACTTC.

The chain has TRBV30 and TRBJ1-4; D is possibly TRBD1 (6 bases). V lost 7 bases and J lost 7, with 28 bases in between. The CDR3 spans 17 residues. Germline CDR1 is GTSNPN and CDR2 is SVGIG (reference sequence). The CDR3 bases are TGTGCCTCCTCCCGCACAGGGAGTCTTTTCCCAGGTGAAAAACTGTTTTTT. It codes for CASSRTGSLFPGEKLFF.

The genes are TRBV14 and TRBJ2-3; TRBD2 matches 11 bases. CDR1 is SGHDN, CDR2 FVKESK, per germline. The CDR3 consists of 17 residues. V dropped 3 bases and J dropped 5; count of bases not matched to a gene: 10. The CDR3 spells CASSQTNPGLAVDTQYF. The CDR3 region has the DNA TGTGCCAGCAGCCAGACAAATCCGGGACTAGCGGTAGATACGCAGTATTTT.

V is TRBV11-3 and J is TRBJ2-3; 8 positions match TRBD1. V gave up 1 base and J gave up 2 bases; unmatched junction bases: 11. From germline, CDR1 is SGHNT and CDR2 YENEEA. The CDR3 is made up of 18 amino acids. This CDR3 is CASSLGTPQGAFTDTQYF. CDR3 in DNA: TGTGCCAGCAGCTTAGGGACGCCGCAGGGGGCTTTCACAGATACGCAGTATTTT.

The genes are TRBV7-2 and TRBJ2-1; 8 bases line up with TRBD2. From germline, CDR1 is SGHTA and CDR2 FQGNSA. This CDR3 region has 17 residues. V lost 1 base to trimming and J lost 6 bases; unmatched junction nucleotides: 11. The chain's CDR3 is CASSLVIRRGARNEQFF. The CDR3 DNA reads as TGTGCCAGCAGCTTAGTAATTAGGCGGGGGGCCCGCAATGAGCAGTTCTTC.

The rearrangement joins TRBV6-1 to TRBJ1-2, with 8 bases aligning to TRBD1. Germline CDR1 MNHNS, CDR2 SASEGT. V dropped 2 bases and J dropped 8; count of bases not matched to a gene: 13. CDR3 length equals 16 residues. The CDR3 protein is CASSEFAGGRGLGYTF. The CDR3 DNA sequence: TGTGCCAGCAGTGAATTCGCGGGTGGCAGGGGGCTCGGCTACACCTTC.

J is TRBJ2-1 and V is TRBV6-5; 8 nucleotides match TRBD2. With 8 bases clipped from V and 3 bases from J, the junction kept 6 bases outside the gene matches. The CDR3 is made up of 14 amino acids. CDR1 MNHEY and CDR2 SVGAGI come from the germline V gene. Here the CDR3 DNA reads TGTGCCAGCGGTCGAGCGGGGGACTACAATGAGCAGTTCTTC. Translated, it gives CASGRAGDYNEQFF.